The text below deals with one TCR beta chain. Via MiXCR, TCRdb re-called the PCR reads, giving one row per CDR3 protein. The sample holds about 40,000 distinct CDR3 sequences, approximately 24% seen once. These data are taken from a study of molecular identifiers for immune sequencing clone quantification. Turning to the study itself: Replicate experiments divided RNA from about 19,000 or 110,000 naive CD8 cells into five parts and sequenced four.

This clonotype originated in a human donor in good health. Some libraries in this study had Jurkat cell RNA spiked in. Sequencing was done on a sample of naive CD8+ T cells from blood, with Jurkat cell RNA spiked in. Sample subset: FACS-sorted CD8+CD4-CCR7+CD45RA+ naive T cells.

CDR3: CASSQASSPGFDEQYF. The CDR3 region has the DNA TGTGCCAGCAGCCAAGCTAGTAGTCCCGGGTTCGACGAGCAGTACTTC. The chain joins TRBV3-1 to TRBJ2-7; D uncertain. CDR3 length equals 16 residues. V dropped 1 base and J dropped 5 bases, with 18 bases sitting between them. The germline V gene encodes CDR1 LGHDT and CDR2 YNNKEL (reference sequence).